This T cell receptor (beta chain) was observed in a study of blood T cell repertoires in COVID-19. Study context: Spain, Italy and the United States supplied samples that represented acute and convalescent COVID-19. Nucleic acid was either cDNA or gDNA, and it came from T cells, B-cell-depleted T cells, or PBMCs.

CDR1 is SNHLY, CDR2 FYNNEI, per germline. Deletions cut 3 bases from V and 7 bases from J, with 19 bases between. CDR3 length equals 16 residues. In the study's own analysis: Amplification from reference gene primers served as the basis for estimated nucleated cell counts. Assay: immunoSEQ multiplex PCR; the TCRdb copy retains only in-frame clones and omits some. The D gene and trimming were derived from the DNA, and the V and J assignments and clone size from that table. This sample has 100,000 or so clones, with about nine tenths found just once. The clonotype comes from a man between 65 and 79 years old with acute or convalescent COVID-19. The sample comprised peripheral blood. V and J are TRBV2 and TRBJ1-5; D not resolved. CDR3 loop: CASSDRPNSFKQPQHF. The CDR3, as DNA: TGTGCCAGCAGTGATAGGCCCAACAGCTTTAAACAGCCCCAGCATTTT.